Listed below are T cell receptor beta chains from one sample, sequenced in a study of shared clonotypes between healthy human individuals. Method: immunoSEQ multiplex PCR; TCRdb's copy keeps in-frame clones and lacks some. The sample comprises more than 450,000 clones, about four fifths of which are singletons, and about an eighth rests with the top ten. The material sequenced was PBMCs. These receptors originate from a woman between 40 and 55 years old in good health. Some clones in this sample may be carry-over from other donors' samples. Both conserved end residues are part of each CDR3. The order of the fields is V gene, clone size, J gene, D gene, CDR3 DNA, CDR3 protein. A D gene is named only where the DNA matches it firmly. Where a row states a size, it is once, few, many or the class of an expanded clone; other rows omit it.

>TRBV19|-|TRBJ2-1|-
TGTGCCAGTACCTCGGACCTAAGCCGCAATGAGCAGTTCTTC
CASTSDLSRNEQFF
>TRBV19|-|TRBJ2-7|TRBD2
TGTGCCAGTAGGAGCGGGAGGGCTCTCGGTCCCCGCTCGTCCGAGCAGTACTTC
CASRSGRALGPRSSEQYF
>TRBV28|once|TRBJ1-3|-
TGTGCCAGCAGTTTAAGAGGGGGGGCTGGAAACACCATATATTTT
CASSLRGGAGNTIYF
>TRBV5-5|-|TRBJ2-7|-
TGTGCCAGCAGCTTAGGGCCGCCCGCGACACGCACCTACGAGCAGTACTTC
CASSLGPPATRTYEQYF
>TRBV28|-|TRBJ2-1|-
TGTGCCAGCAGTCCAACCAAGGTCATCTCCTACAATGAGCAGTTCTTC
CASSPTKVISYNEQFF
>TRBV6-1|-|TRBJ2-7|TRBD2
TGTGCCAGCAGTGCCCGGCGACTAGCGGCCGCCTACGAGCAGTACTTC
CASSARRLAAAYEQYF
>TRBV5-4|-|TRBJ2-3|-
TGTGCCAGCAGCTTGGATTGGGTCACAGATACGCAGTATTTT
CASSLDWVTDTQYF
>TRBV6-1|-|TRBJ1-2|TRBD1
TGTGCCAGCAGTGGTGGACAGGGGGATAACTATGGCTACACCTTC
CASSGGQGDNYGYTF
>TRBV15|-|TRBJ2-1|TRBD2
TGTGCCACCAGCAGGCCTATAGCGGGAGGGTATGAGCAGTTCTTC
CATSRPIAGGYEQFF
>TRBV7-6|few|TRBJ2-5|-
TGTGCCAGCAGCCCAGGGGCGGCTACCCAAGAGACCCAGTACTTC
CASSPGAATQETQYF
>TRBV9|once|TRBJ1-2|-
TGTGCCAGCAGCGTAAGGAACAAAGGGGATGGCTACACCTTC
CASSVRNKGDGYTF
>TRBV7-6|-|TRBJ2-5|TRBD2
TGTGCCAGCAGCTTAGACGCGGGAGCCTGGGAGACCCAGTACTTC
CASSLDAGAWETQYF
>TRBV7-9|-|TRBJ1-2|TRBD1
TGTGCCAGCAGCTCCCTCCGGGACAGGGGTCACTATGGCTACACCTTC
CASSSLRDRGHYGYTF
>TRBV12-5|-|TRBJ2-1|TRBD2
TGTGCTAGTGGTTTGGTAGCGGGAGTCTCGGAATTTGAGCAGTTCTTC
CASGLVAGVSEFEQFF
>TRBV27|-|TRBJ2-1|-
TGTGCCAGCAGACCCACCGGGACCAACTACAATGAGCAGTTCTTC
CASRPTGTNYNEQFF
>TRBV19|once|TRBJ2-1|-
TGTGCCAGTAGTATTTGGAGCAGGGGTGACCACAATGAGCAGTTCTTC
CASSIWSRGDHNEQFF
>TRBV7-9|-|TRBJ2-4|TRBD1
TGTGCCAGCAGCTTGGGACAGGGAAACATTCAGTACTTC
CASSLGQGNIQYF
>TRBV27|few|TRBJ2-1|TRBD2
TGTGCCAGCAGTTTACCACTAGCGGGGCACAATGAGCAGTTCTTC
CASSLPLAGHNEQFF
>TRBV28|-|TRBJ2-4|TRBD1
TGTGCCAGCGTGGGGCAGGGGGTTGACATTCAGTACTTC
CASVGQGVDIQYF
>TRBV4-2|many|TRBJ2-2|-
TGTGCCAGCAGCCAGGCACGGGCAGGACAGAATACCGGGGAGCTGTTTTTT
CASSQARAGQNTGELFF
>TRBV5-8|-|TRBJ2-3|-
TGTGCCAGCAGCTTGGAAAGGGTCGATACGCAGTATTTT
CASSLERVDTQYF
>TRBV6-6|-|TRBJ2-2|TRBD2
TGTGCCAGCAGTCCCAAAAGGACTAGCAGCACCGGGGAGCTGTTTTTT
CASSPKRTSSTGELFF
>TRBV10-3|-|TRBJ2-3|-
TGTGCCATCAGAGGGGGACGCACAGATACGCAGTATTTT
CAIRGGRTDTQYF
>TRBV18|-|TRBJ2-3|-
TGTGCCAGCTCACCATCCGAAACAAGGGATACGCAGTATTTT
CASSPSETRDTQYF
>TRBV21-1|-|TRBJ2-7|-
TGTGCCAGCAGCACACACGGTAGACTAGCGGGAGGTTGGAAGAAGCGCGAGCAGTACTTC
CASSTHGRLAGGWKKREQYF
>TRBV29-1|-|TRBJ2-1|-
TGCAGTGTCGGGCCCCTAACCAATGAGCAGTTCTTC
CSVGPLTNEQFF
>TRBV28|-|TRBJ1-1|TRBD1
TGTGCCAGCAGTTCACAGGGGAGGGACACTGAAGCTTTCTTT
CASSSQGRDTEAFF
>TRBV7-3|-|TRBJ1-2|TRBD1
TGTGCCAGCAGCGCCGGGACAGGGCATGGCTATGGCTACACCTTC
CASSAGTGHGYGYTF
>TRBV11-1|-|TRBJ2-7|TRBD1
TGTGCCAGCAGCCCCCGGGACAGGGTTGTCGAGCAGTACTTC
CASSPRDRVVEQYF
>TRBV28|-|TRBJ1-2|-
TGTGCCAGCAGCTTAACCAGACCGGAGCAGGTTCGAGGTGGCTACACCTTC
CASSLTRPEQVRGGYTF
>TRBV30|-|TRBJ2-3|TRBD2
TGTGCCTGGAGTGGGGCTAGCGGGGGCACAGATACGCAGTATTTT
CAWSGASGGTDTQYF
>TRBV7-9|-|TRBJ2-7|TRBD2
TGTGCCAGCAGCTTAGCAGGTAGCGGGGCTACCTACGAGCAGTACTTC
CASSLAGSGATYEQYF
>TRBV2|once|TRBJ2-3|TRBD2
TGTGCCAGCAGACTCGGGGGGAGTACAGATACGCAGTATTTT
CASRLGGSTDTQYF
>TRBV10-3|-|TRBJ2-7|TRBD2
TGTGCCATCAGTGAATCACTAGCGCTCTCCTACGAGCAGTACTTC
CAISESLALSYEQYF
>TRBV5-1|many|TRBJ1-1|-
TGCGCCAGCAGCTTGGATCACCCGTTTGGGGCTTTCTTT
CASSLDHPFGAFF
>TRBV28|-|TRBJ1-2|-
TGTGCCAGCAGTAACGAGGGGCCCTATGGCTACACCTTC
CASSNEGPYGYTF
>TRBV19|-|TRBJ2-3|-
TGTGCCAGTAGTAAGGACAACACAGATACGCAGTATTTT
CASSKDNTDTQYF
>TRBV5-1|-|TRBJ2-7|TRBD1
TGCGCCAGCTCCCGGACAGGGGCTTACGAGCAGTACTTC
CASSRTGAYEQYF
>TRBV6-5|-|TRBJ2-5|-
TGTGCCAGCAGTTACTCTGGGACAAGGGCCCCAGAGACCCAGTACTTC
CASSYSGTRAPETQYF
>TRBV5-1|-|TRBJ1-3|-
TGCGCCAGCAGCGACACAGGGTCTGGAAACACCATATATTTT
CASSDTGSGNTIYF
>TRBV2|-|TRBJ2-7|TRBD2
TGTGCCAGCAAACCTACCCTAGCGGGATCCTACGAGCAGTACTTC
CASKPTLAGSYEQYF
>TRBV6-1|-|TRBJ2-4|TRBD1
TGTGCCAGCCGCGACAGGGGAGACAAAAACATTCAGTACTTC
CASRDRGDKNIQYF
>TRBV28|-|TRBJ2-6|TRBD1
TGTGCCAGCACCATTCACACCGGGACAGGGGTCGGGGCCAACGTCCTGACTTTC
CASTIHTGTGVGANVLTF